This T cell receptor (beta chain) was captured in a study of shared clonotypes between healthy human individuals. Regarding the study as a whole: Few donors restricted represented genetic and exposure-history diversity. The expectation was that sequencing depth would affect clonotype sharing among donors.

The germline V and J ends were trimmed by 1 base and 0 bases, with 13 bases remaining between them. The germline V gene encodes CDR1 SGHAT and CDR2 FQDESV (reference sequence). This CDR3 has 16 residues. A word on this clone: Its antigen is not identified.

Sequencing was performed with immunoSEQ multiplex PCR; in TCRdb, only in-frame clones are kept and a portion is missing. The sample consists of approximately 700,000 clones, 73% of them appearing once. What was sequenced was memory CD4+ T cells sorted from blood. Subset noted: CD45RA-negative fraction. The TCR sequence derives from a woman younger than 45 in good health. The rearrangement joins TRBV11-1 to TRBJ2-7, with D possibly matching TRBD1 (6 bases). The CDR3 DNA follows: TGTGCCAGCAGCTTAGGAACAGGGAAAGGCTCCTACGAGCAGTACTTC. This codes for CASSLGTGKGSYEQYF.